These 16 T cell receptor beta chains were all obtained from the same sample, sequenced in a study of T cell responses to AZD1222 COVID-19 vaccine. Sequenced by immunoSEQ multiplex PCR; TCRdb stores in-frame clones only, minus some. Of around 58,000 clones listed, around 84% are singletons. The sample here was peripheral blood, taken on day 0 of AZD1222 vaccination. The origin of the receptors is an adult in good health.

The V call is TRBV2, the J call TRBJ2-7, with D unclear. The V gene's germline CDR1 is SNHLY and CDR2 FYNNEI. V lost 3 bases, J lost 3 bases, and 9 bases lay in between. CDR3 length: 13 residues. The CDR3 region is CASSESPIYEQYF. CDR3 sequence (DNA): TGTGCCAGCAGTGAGTCACCCATCTACGAGCAGTACTTC.

The chain is built from TRBV6-4 and TRBJ1-1; D is uncertain. Germline V CDR1 and CDR2: MRHNA, SNTAGT. V lost 6 bases and J lost 5, with 10 bases in between. This CDR3 is built from 12 residues. CDR3 amino acids: CASRLTDTEAFF. CDR3 in DNA: TGTGCCAGCAGACTTACGGATACTGAAGCTTTCTTT.

The gene calls are TRBV5-1 and TRBJ2-4; D not certain. Trimming pared 4 bases from V and 0 bases from J, leaving 11 bases between. Germline loops: CDR1 SGHRS, CDR2 YFSETQ. The CDR3 runs to 15 residues. The CDR3 sequence is CASSPGRIAKNIQYF. CDR3 nucleotides: TGCGCCAGCAGCCCCGGACGGATAGCCAAAAACATTCAGTACTTC.

Note on this clone: The sample carries other DNA sequences with the same CDR3. The J gene is TRBJ2-7, the V gene TRBV15; TRBD1 or TRBD2 may be the D gene (6 bases each). V was cut by 3 bases and J by 0 bases, with 12 bases left in between. Germline V CDR1 and CDR2: LNHNV, YYDKDF (reference sequence). The CDR3 contains 15 residues. CDR3 in amino acids: CATSREGGSSYEQYF. The CDR3 DNA reads as TGTGCCACCAGCAGGGAGGGGGGCAGCTCCTACGAGCAGTACTTC.

This chain uses TRBV29-1 with TRBJ2-2, with 13 nucleotides matching TRBD2. This CDR3 region has 14 residues. V dropped 7 bases and J dropped 6; count of bases not matched to a gene: 5. Germline V CDR1 and CDR2: SQVTM, ANQGSEA. The CDR3 DNA reads TGCAGCGCCTCCACTAGCGGGGGGGCCGGGGAGCTGTTTTTT. This encodes CSASTSGGAGELFF.

There are a few counts of this clone. V is TRBV30 and J is TRBJ1-1; D is unclear. With 0 bases removed from V and 1 base from J, the gap between germline ends came to 9 bases. Germline lookup yields CDR1 GTSNPN and CDR2 SVGIG (reference sequence). The CDR3 contains 14 residues. CDR3 sequence reads: CAWSVSRSNTEAFF. As DNA, the CDR3 is TGTGCCTGGAGTGTCAGCAGATCGAACACTGAAGCTTTCTTT.

The chain combines TRBV5-5 with TRBJ1-1; no firm D call. Germline V gene sequence: CDR1 SGHKS, CDR2 YYEKEE (reference sequence). The CDR3 is 15 amino acids. V dropped 1 base and J dropped 1 base, with 11 bases sitting between them. The CDR3: CASSLLSAGNTEAFF. CDR3 DNA: TGTGCCAGCAGCTTGTTGTCGGCGGGGAACACTGAAGCTTTCTTT.

This chain joins TRBV9 and TRBJ2-5; TRBD2 aligns across 9 bases. Trimming took 3 bases from V and 2 from J; bases not matched to a gene: 8. Germline-derived CDR1 and CDR2 are SGDLS and YYNGEE. This CDR3 has 16 residues. The CDR3: CASSADSGGQQETQYF. For the CDR3, the DNA is TGTGCCAGCAGCGCAGATAGCGGGGGCCAACAAGAGACCCAGTACTTC.

A remark on this clone: A junction end diverges from the germline sequence, so it may reflect a read error. The chain employs TRBV12-5 and TRBJ1-1, with no clear D. This CDR3 is built from 13 residues. Germline V gene data show CDR1 as LGHNT and CDR2 as FRNRAP. The CDR3, as DNA: TGTGCTAGTGGTTACGACGTTAACACTGAGGCTTTCTTT. The encoded protein is CASGYDVNTEAFF.

The CDR3 DNA sequence: TGTGCCAGTAGTATAGCCTTGACAGGTGCAAACGAGCAGTACTTC. Translated, it gives CASSIALTGANEQYF. The chain combines TRBV19 with TRBJ2-7; TRBD1 is a possible D gene (6 bases). The V gene lost 1 base and the J gene lost 5 bases, with 15 bases spanning the gap. CDR3 size: 15 residues. Germline values: CDR1 LNHDA, CDR2 SQIVND (reference sequence).

The CDR3 loop reads CASSRTGRYGYTF. The CDR3 bases are TGTGCCAGCAGCAGGACAGGGCGCTATGGCTACACCTTC. The chain is built from TRBV7-8 and TRBJ1-2, with 8 bases fitting TRBD1. CDR1 and CDR2 from the germline V gene are SGHVS and FQNEAQ. V trimming: 5 bases; J trimming: 4 bases; junction bases outside the gene matches: 3. The CDR3 is made up of 13 amino acids.

The chain uses TRBV9 and TRBJ2-5, with D maybe TRBD2 (5 bases). CDR1 SGDLS and CDR2 YYNGEE come from the germline V gene. The CDR3 loop spans 13 amino acids. V was cut by 6 bases and J by 5 bases, with 14 bases left in between. The CDR3 sequence: CASNRRGGETQYF. The CDR3 region has the DNA TGTGCCAGCAACCGTCGGGGTGGTGAGACCCAGTACTTC.

This clone came up a few times. The genes are TRBV7-5 and TRBJ2-1; the tabulated D call, TRBD2, remains unverified against the DNA. TRBV7-5 is listed as a pseudogene. The CDR3 totals 15 residues. CDR3 nucleotides: TGTGTCAGAAGCTTAGGGACGGGAGCGGGCAATGAGCAGTTCTTC. Its protein is CVRSLGTGAGNEQFF.

The chain has TRBV27 and TRBJ1-5, with D perhaps matching TRBD1 (6 bases). Germline CDR1 is MNHEY and CDR2 is SMNVEV (reference sequence). The CDR3 is 15 amino acids. V shed 5 bases and J shed 4 bases, with 15 bases lying between them. The CDR3 DNA sequence: TGTGCCAGCAGTCCCCAATTTACAGGGAATCAGCCCCAGCATTTT. This gives the protein CASSPQFTGNQPQHF.

This clone was seen only once. The chain carries TRBV29-1 and TRBJ1-1; a weak D match, TRBD1 (5 bases). The CDR3 runs 13 residues. Germline V gene data show CDR1 as SQVTM and CDR2 as ANQGSEA. The V end lost 6 bases, the J end lost 5 bases, and 16 bases lay between the germline ends. DNA of the CDR3: TGCAGCGTCCGGAGGGACGCAGGGACTGAAGCTTTCTTT. Translated: CSVRRDAGTEAFF.

This clone was counted once. The V call is TRBV18, the J call TRBJ1-2; D is undetermined. The CDR3 sequence is 14 residues long. CDR1 is KGHSH and CDR2 is LQKENI in the germline V gene. V was clipped by 6 bases and J by 4 bases, with 15 bases between them. CDR3 residues: CASSFDMGGYGYTF. DNA of the CDR3: TGTGCCAGCTCGTTCGACATGGGAGGCTATGGCTACACCTTC.